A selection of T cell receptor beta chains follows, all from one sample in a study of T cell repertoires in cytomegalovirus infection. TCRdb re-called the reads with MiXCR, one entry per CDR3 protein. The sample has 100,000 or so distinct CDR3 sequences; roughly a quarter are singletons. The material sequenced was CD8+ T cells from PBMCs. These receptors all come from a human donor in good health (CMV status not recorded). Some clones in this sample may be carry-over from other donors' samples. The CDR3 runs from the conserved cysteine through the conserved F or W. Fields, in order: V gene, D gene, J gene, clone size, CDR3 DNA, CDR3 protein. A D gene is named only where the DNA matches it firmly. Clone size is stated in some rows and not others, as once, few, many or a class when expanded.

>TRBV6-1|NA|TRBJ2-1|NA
TGTGCCAGCAACCAAGGTAGTGAGCAGTTCTTC
CASNQGSEQFF
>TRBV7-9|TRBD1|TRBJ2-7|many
TGTGCCAGCAGCTCGTCCCGGGACAGGGTCGGGAATTCCTACGAGCAGTACTTC
CASSSSRDRVGNSYEQYF
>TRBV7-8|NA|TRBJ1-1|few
TGTGCCAGCAGCTTAGCTCCGGGACAGAACACTGAAGCTTTCTTT
CASSLAPGQNTEAFF
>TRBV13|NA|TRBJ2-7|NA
TGTGCCAGCAGCTTAGCCGAGACTAGTTATTACGAGCAGTACTTC
CASSLAETSYYEQYF
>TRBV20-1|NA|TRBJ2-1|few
TGCAGTGCTCTGGGGGGGGCTGAGCAGTTCTTC
CSALGGAEQFF
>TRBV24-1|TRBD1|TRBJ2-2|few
TGTGCCACCAGTGACGGGACAGGGTTGGACACCGGGGAGCTGTTTTTT
CATSDGTGLDTGELFF
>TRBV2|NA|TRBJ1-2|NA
TGTGCCAGCAGTTCCTCGGTCGTGACCTTC
CASSSSVVTF
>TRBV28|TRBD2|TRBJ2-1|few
TGTGCCAGCAGCCCTCGGACTAGCGGGGGGCACAATGAGCAGTTCTTC
CASSPRTSGGHNEQFF
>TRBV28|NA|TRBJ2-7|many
TGTGCCACCGAGGACGGGACCTACGAGCAGTACTTC
CATEDGTYEQYF
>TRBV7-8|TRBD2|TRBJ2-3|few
TGTGCCAGCAGCTTCCGGGCTAGCGGCCCCACAGATACGCAGTATTTT
CASSFRASGPTDTQYF
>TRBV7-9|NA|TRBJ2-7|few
TGTGCCACTACGGGTCCGCCCCGGGGATCCCACGAGCAGTACTTC
CATTGPPRGSHEQYF
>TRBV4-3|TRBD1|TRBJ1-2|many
TGCGCCAGCAGCCAAGGTGGCACGGGACAGGTCTATGGCTACACCTTC
CASSQGGTGQVYGYTF
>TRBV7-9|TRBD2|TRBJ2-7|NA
TGTGCCAGCAGCTTATGGCGGGAGGGCTACGAGCAGTACTTC
CASSLWREGYEQYF
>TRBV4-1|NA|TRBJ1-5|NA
TGTGCCAGCAGCCGAGAACATGGGGCGAGCAATCAGCCCCAGCATTTT
CASSREHGASNQPQHF
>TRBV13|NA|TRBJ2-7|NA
TGTGCCAGCAGCTCTACAGAATTTTTCGACGAGCAGTACTTC
CASSSTEFFDEQYF
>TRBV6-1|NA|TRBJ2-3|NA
TGTGCCAGCAGTGACCCGCGGAAGCCTACGAAGCAGTATTTT
CASSDPRKPTKQYF
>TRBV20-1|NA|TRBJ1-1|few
TGCAGTGCTAGCTGGACCGGGAACATGAACACTGAAGCTTTCTTT
CSASWTGNMNTEAFF
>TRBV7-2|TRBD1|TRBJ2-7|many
TGTGCCAGCAGCTTACTAAGGACAGGGGCCTACGAGCAGTACTTC
CASSLLRTGAYEQYF
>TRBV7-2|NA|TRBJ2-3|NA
TGTGCCAGCAGCTTCACAGGATCAATCCCAGATACGCAGTATTTT
CASSFTGSIPDTQYF
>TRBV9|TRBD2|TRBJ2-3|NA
TGTGCCAGCAGCGTAGAAAGCGGGAGTAAGGATACGCAGTATTTT
CASSVESGSKDTQYF
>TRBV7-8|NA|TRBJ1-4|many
TGTGCCAGCAGCTCGATGGTGGGGTTGGATGAAAAACTGTTTTTT
CASSSMVGLDEKLFF
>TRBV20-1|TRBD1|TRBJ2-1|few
TGCAGTGCTAGAGACCGGGACAGGACCTCCTACAATGAGCAGTTCTTC
CSARDRDRTSYNEQFF
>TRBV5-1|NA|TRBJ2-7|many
TGCGCCAGCTCAAGTATCCACGAGCAGTACTTC
CASSSIHEQYF
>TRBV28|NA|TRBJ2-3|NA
TGTGCCAGCAGTTCGCCGGCCCTGAACAGGGCAGGTAGCACAGATACGCAGTATTTT
CASSSPALNRAGSTDTQYF
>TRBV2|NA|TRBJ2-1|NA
TGTGCCAGCCGTGGACTCAACAATGAGCAGTTCTTC
CASRGLNNEQFF
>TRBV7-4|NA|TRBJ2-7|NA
TGTGCCAGCAGCTTAACCCCCCCCCCGGGGAGAGGGGTCAAGGACGAGCAGTACTTC
CASSLTPPPGRGVKDEQYF